This TCR beta chain was recorded in a study of blood T cells in healthy people across ages. The study, taken as a whole, reports: Naive T cell percentage showed a strong correlation with the diversity of TCR beta. Diversity estimates from one million T cells were considered underestimates. Unsorted PBMCs prevented conclusive naive versus antigen-experienced comparison.

Regarding this clonotype: Its antigen remains unknown. The conserved closing phenylalanine or tryptophan is absent in this CDR3, likely reflecting a read error.

The V gene lost 0 bases and the J gene lost 0 bases, with 7 bases spanning the gap. The CDR3 spans 14 residues. Germline V gives CDR1 SGHRS, CDR2 YFSETQ. Together with a sample-barcoded 5' primer, a J-beta primer mix was included in a second PCR lasting about 7 to 11 cycles. TCRdb called the 5' RACE reads again in MiXCR, with one record for every CDR3 protein. The sample carries more than 800,000 distinct CDR3 sequences, less than 35% recorded once. Sequencing was carried out using blood. V is TRBV5-1 and J is TRBJ2-7, with D possibly TRBD1 on 5 matching bases. This receptor was identified in a woman older than 75 in good health. In DNA form, the CDR3 reads TGCGCCAGCAGCTTGGAGGGGTTCTCCTACGAGCAGTACAAC. Protein product: CASSLEGFSYEQYN.